This TCR beta chain was observed in a study of T cells after yellow fever vaccination. Study conclusions and caveats: One caveat is that FACS-sorted repertoires could contain abundant clonotypes contaminating from the bulk population. Among primary-vaccination clones, most reappeared after the booster, at just under 98% for CD4 and approximately 88% for CD8. Secondary responses were weaker yet peaked faster, day 5 versus 15.

Conversion of TCR transcripts into cDNA relied on 5'RACE template switching, which added a universal primer site and UMIs. TCRdb re-called the 5' RACE reads through MiXCR, storing one row per CDR3 protein. This sample has tens of thousands of distinct CDR3 sequences, with roughly 7.4% found just once. CDR1 is SEHNR and CDR2 is FQNEAQ in the germline V gene (reference sequence). The CDR3 runs to 14 residues. Trimming took 4 bases from V and 5 from J, leaving 14 bases between them. About this clonotype: Its specificity is not known. With a much larger clone just one base away, this may be a read error.

The source was CD8+ T cells sorted from PBMCs, collected about 5 days after the first yellow fever vaccination. The receptor comes from a man younger than 35 who received the YFV17D yellow fever vaccine. This chain links TRBV7-9 with TRBJ1-2; the D is unclear. CDR3 protein: CASSSSSRKYGYTF. CDR3 nucleotides: TGTGCCAGCAGCTCGAGTAGCCGTAAGTATGGCTACACCTTC.